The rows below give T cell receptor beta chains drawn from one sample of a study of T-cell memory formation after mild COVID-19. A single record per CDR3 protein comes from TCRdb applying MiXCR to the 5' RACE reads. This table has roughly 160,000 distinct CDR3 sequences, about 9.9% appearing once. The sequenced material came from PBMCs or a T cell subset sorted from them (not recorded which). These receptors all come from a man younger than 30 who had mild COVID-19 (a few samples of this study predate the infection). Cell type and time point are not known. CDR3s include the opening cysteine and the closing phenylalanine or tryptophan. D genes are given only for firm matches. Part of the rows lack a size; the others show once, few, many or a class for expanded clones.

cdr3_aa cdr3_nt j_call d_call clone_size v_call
CASSGVAGELFF TGTGCCAGCTCCGGTGTCGCCGGGGAGCTGTTTTTT TRBJ2-2 NA few TRBV6-2/TRBV6-3
CASSGPNNEQFF TGCGCCAGCAGTGGGCCGAACAATGAGCAGTTCTTC TRBJ2-1 NA many TRBV10-1
CASSAGLGGIETQYF TGTGCCAGCAGCGCAGGCCTAGGGGGAATAGAGACCCAGTACTTC TRBJ2-5 NA NA TRBV9
CASSPPGVGTGELFF TGTGCCAGCAGTCCACCGGGGGTGGGCACCGGGGAGCTGTTTTTT TRBJ2-2 NA NA TRBV6-5
CASSLTGGTGSHEQFF TGTGCCAGCAGCTTAACGGGCGGGACAGGGAGCCATGAGCAGTTCTTC TRBJ2-1 TRBD1 NA TRBV7-3
CAISGQRREKLFF TGTGCCATCTCGGGACAACGGAGGGAAAAACTGTTTTTT TRBJ1-4 NA NA TRBV30
CASSSTGLLTDTQYF TGTGCCAGCAGCTCCACGGGACTTCTGACAGATACGCAGTATTTT TRBJ2-3 NA NA TRBV7-9
CASSLVAFGEVETQYF TGTGCCAGCAGCTTGGTAGCCTTCGGGGAGGTTGAGACCCAGTACTTC TRBJ2-5 NA few TRBV7-2
CASSYSKETQYF TGTGCCAGCAGCTACTCCAAAGAGACCCAGTACTTC TRBJ2-5 NA few TRBV2
CASSLYGRGTRNEQFF TGTGCCAGCAGCTTATACGGGAGGGGGACGAGGAATGAGCAGTTCTTC TRBJ2-1 TRBD2 many TRBV7-2
CASSGIGGTNEKLFF TGTGCCAGCAGCGGGATAGGGGGGACTAATGAAAAACTGTTTTTT TRBJ1-4 NA few TRBV7-9